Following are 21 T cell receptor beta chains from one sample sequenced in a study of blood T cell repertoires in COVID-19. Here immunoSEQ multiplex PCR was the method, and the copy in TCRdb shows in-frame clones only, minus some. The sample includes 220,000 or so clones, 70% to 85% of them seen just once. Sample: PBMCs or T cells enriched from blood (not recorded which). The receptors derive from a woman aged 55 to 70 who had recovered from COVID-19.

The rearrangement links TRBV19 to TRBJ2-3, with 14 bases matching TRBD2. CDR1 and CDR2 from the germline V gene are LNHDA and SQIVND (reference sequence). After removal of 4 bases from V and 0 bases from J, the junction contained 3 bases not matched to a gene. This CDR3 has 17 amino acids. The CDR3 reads CASSRLAGGGSTDTQYF. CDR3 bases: TGTGCCAGTAGTAGACTAGCGGGAGGGGGTAGCACAGATACGCAGTATTTT.

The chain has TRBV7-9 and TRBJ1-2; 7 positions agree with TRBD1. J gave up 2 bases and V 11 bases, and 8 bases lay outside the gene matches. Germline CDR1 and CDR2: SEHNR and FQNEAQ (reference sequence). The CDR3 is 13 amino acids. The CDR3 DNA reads TGTGCCGGTGACTTGGGACAGAACTATGGCTACACCTTC. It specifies CAGDLGQNYGYTF.

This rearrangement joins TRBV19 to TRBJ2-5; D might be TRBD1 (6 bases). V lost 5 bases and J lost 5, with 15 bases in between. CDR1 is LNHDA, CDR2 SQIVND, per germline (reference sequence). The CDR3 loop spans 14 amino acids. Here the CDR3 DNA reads TGTGCCAGTAGTCGTAAAACAGGGTTGGAGACCCAGTACTTC. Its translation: CASSRKTGLETQYF.

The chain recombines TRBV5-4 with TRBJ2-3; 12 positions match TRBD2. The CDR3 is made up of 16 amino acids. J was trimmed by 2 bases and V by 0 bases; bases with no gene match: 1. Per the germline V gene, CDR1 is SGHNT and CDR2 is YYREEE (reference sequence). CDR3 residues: CASSLASGGVTDTQYF. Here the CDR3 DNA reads TGTGCCAGCAGCTTGGCTAGCGGGGGGGTCACAGATACGCAGTATTTT. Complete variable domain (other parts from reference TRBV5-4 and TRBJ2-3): ETGVTQSPTHLIKTRGQQVTLRCSSQSGHNTVSWYQQALGQGPQFIFQYYREEENGRGNFPPRFSGLQFPNYSSELNVNALELDDSALYLCASSLASGGVTDTQYFGPGTRLTVL.

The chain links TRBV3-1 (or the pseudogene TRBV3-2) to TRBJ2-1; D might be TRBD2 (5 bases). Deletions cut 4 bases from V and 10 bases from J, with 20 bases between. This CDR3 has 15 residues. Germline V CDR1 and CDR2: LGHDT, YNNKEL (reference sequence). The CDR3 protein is CASSPRRPPPPEQFF. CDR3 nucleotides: TGTGCCAGCAGCCCCCGGAGGCCTCCTCCTCCGGAGCAGTTCTTC.

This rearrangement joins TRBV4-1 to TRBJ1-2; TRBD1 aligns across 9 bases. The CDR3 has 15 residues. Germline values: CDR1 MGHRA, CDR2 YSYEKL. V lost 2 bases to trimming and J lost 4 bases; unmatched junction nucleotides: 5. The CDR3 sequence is CASSQRDRETYGYTF. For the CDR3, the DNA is TGCGCCAGCAGCCAACGGGACAGGGAAACCTATGGCTACACCTTC.

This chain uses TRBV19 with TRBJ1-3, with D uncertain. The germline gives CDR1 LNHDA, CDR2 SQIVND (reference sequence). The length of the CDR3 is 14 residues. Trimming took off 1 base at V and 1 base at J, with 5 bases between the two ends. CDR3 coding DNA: TGTGCCAGTAGTATAGCCAGGTCTGGAAACACCATATATTTT. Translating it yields CASSIARSGNTIYF.

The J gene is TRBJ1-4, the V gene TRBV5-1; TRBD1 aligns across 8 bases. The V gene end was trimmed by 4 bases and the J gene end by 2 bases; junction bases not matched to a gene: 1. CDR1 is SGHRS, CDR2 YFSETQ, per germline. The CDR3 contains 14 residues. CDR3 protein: CASSRTGTNEKLFF. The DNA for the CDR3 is TGCGCCAGCAGCCGGACAGGGACTAATGAAAAACTGTTTTTT.

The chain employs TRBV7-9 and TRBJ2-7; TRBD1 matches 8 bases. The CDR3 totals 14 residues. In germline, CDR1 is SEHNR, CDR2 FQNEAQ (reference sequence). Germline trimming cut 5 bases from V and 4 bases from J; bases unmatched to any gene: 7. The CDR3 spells CASSPRDRLYEQYF. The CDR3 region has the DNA TGTGCCAGCAGCCCAAGGGACAGGTTATACGAGCAGTACTTC.

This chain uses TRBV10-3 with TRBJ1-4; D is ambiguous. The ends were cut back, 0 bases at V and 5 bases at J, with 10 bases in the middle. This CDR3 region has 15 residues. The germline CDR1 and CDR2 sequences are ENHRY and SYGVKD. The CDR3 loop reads CAISESAGGNEKLFF. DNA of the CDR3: TGTGCCATCAGTGAGTCGGCAGGAGGGAATGAAAAACTGTTTTTT.

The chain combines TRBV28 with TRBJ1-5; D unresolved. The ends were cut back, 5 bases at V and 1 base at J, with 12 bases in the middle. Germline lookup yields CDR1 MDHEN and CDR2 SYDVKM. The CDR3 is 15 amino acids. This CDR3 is CASSTTSRSNQPQHF. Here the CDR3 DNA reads TGTGCCAGCAGTACGACAAGCAGAAGCAATCAGCCCCAGCATTTT.

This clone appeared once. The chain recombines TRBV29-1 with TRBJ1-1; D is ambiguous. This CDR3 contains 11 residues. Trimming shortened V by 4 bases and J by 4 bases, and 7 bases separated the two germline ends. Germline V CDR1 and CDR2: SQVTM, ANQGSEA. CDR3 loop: CSVVRGTEAFF. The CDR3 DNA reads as TGCAGCGTTGTTAGAGGCACTGAAGCTTTCTTT.

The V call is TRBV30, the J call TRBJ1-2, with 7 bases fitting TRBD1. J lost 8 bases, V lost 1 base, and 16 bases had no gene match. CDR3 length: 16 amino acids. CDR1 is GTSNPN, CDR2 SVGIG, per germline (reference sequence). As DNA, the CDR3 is TGTGCCTGGAGTGCGGAAGCGACAGGGCGGAGCGGAGGCTACACCTTC. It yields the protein CAWSAEATGRSGGYTF.

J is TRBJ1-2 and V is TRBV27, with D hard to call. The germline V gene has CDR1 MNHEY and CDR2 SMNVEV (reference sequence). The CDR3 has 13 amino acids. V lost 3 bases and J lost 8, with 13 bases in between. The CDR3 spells CASSLRLGRGYTF. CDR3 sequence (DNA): TGTGCCAGCAGTTTGAGGCTGGGGAGAGGCTACACCTTC.

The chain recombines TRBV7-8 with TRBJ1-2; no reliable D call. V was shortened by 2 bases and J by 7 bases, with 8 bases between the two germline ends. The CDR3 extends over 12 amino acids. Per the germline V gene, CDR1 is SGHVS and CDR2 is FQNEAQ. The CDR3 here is CASSLRDTGYTF. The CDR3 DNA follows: TGTGCCAGCAGCTTAAGAGACACTGGCTACACCTTC.

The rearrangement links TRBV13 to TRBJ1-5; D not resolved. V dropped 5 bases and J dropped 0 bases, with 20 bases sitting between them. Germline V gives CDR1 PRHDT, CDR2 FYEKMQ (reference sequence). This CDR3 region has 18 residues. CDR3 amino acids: CASSPRGGRRISNQPQHF. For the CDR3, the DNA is TGTGCCAGCAGCCCCCGCGGTGGAAGAAGGATTAGCAATCAGCCCCAGCATTTT. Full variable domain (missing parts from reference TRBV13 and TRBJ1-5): AAGVIQSPRHLIKEKRETATLKCYPIPRHDTVYWYQQGPGQDPQFLISFYEKMQSDKGSIPDRFSAQQFSDYHSELNMSSLELGDSALYFCASSPRGGRRISNQPQHFGDGTRLSIL.

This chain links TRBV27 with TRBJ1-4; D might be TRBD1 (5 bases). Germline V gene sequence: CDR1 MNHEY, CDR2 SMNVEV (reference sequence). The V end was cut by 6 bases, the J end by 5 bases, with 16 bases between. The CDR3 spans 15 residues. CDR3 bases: TGTGCCAGCAGGCGGTTCGACAGTAGCAATGAAAAACTGTTTTTT. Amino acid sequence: CASRRFDSSNEKLFF.

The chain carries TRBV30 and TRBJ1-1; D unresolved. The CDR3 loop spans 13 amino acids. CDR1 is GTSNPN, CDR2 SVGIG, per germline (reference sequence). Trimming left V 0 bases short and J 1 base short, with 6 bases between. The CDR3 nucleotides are TGTGCCTGGAGTGTGAACAGGAACACTGAAGCTTTCTTT. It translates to CAWSVNRNTEAFF.

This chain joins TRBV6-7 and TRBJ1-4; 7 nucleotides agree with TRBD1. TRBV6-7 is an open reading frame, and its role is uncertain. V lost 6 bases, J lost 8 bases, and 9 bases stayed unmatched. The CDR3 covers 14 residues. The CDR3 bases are TGTGCCAGCAGGGGAGACAGGGTTCCCGAAAAACTGTTTTTT. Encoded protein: CASRGDRVPEKLFF.

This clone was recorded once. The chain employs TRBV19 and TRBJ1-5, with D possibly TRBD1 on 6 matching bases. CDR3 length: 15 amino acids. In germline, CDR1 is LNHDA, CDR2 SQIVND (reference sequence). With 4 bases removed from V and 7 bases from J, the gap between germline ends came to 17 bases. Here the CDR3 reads CASSKEGGSEQPQHF. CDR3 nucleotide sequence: TGTGCCAGTAGTAAAGAAGGGGGTAGCGAGCAGCCCCAGCATTTT.

CDR3 bases: TGTGCCAGCAGTGAATCTACCTCAGGGAAAAATGAGCAGTTCTTC. Protein sequence: CASSESTSGKNEQFF. The chain employs TRBV25-1 and TRBJ2-1, with D perhaps matching TRBD1 (5 bases). The CDR3 contains 15 residues. With 1 base removed from V and 7 bases from J, the gap between germline ends came to 14 bases. From germline, CDR1 is MGHDK and CDR2 SYGVNS.